Listed here are 24 T cell receptor beta chains from one sample, sequenced in a study of T cell responses to AZD1222 COVID-19 vaccine. Repertoires were generated with immunoSEQ multiplex PCR, while TCRdb's copy carries only in-frame clones and drops some. The sample lists 150,000 to 200,000 clones; 92% were seen once. The sequences come from peripheral blood, collected on day 0 of AZD1222 vaccination. The receptors come from an adult in good health.

This chain links TRBV7-2 with TRBJ2-1, with a tentative D call TRBD1 (6 bases). CDR1 is SGHTA and CDR2 is FQGNSA in the germline V gene. Trimming cost V 1 base and J 6 bases, with 7 bases left between them. The CDR3 totals 13 residues. The CDR3 nucleotides read TGTGCCAGCAGCTTAGACAGGGCCAATGAGCAGTTCTTC. It specifies CASSLDRANEQFF. Full variable domain (outside the CDR3, taken from reference TRBV7-2 and TRBJ2-1): GAGVSQSPSNKVTEKGKDVELRCDPISGHTALYWYRQSLGQGLEFLIYFQGNSAPDKSGLPSDRFSAERTGGSVSTLTIQRTQQEDSAVYLCASSLDRANEQFFGPGTRLTVL.

The chain carries TRBV29-1 and TRBJ1-1; D gene unclear. V shed 3 bases and J shed 10 bases, with 12 bases lying between them. The CDR3 covers 11 residues. Germline assignment: CDR1 SQVTM and CDR2 ANQGSEA. The CDR3 reads CSVDGPGGAFF. CDR3 sequence (DNA): TGCAGCGTTGACGGTCCTGGAGGAGCTTTCTTT.

The chain joins TRBV7-2 to TRBJ1-4; D may be TRBD1 (5 bases). The CDR3 loop spans 14 amino acids. Germline CDR1 and CDR2: SGHTA and FQGNSA. V dropped 6 bases and J dropped 7 bases, with 15 bases sitting between them. CDR3 DNA sequence: TGTGCCAGCAGTCCGGGGACTGAGGGTGAAAAACTGTTTTTT. Translated, it gives CASSPGTEGEKLFF.

A single count supports this clone. The chain couples TRBV5-1 to TRBJ1-2, with D perhaps TRBD1 (5 bases). The CDR3 is 13 residues long. Germline CDR1 SGHRS, CDR2 YFSETQ. V lost 4 bases, J lost 5 bases, and 12 bases lay in between. The CDR3 is CASSPRDGYGYTF. The CDR3 bases are TGCGCCAGCAGCCCCCGGGACGGTTATGGCTACACCTTC. The full variable domain, its missing parts supplied by reference TRBV5-1 and TRBJ1-2, is KAGVTQTPRYLIKTRGQQVTLSCSPISGHRSVSWYQQTPGQGLQFLFEYFSETQRNKGNFPGRFSGRQFSNSRSEMNVSTLELGDSALYLCASSPRDGYGYTFGSGTRLTVV.

V gene TRBV27 combines with J gene TRBJ2-7; D gene uncertain. The CDR3 runs 13 residues. V was trimmed by 11 bases and J by 3 bases, leaving 17 bases between them. Germline CDR1 is MNHEY and CDR2 is SMNVEV (reference sequence). CDR3 coding DNA: TGTGCCGGCCAGTATCAGGTGGTCTACGAGCAGTACTTC. This sequence encodes CAGQYQVVYEQYF.

This rearrangement joins TRBV6-6 to TRBJ1-1; the D gene is possibly TRBD1 (5 bases). CDR3 length equals 14 residues. Trimming took 1 base from V and 3 from J, leaving 9 bases between them. Germline values: CDR1 MNHNY, CDR2 SVGAGI (reference sequence). CDR3 DNA sequence: TGTGCCAGCAGTTACTACGGGGGGGACACTGAAGCTTTCTTT. Its translation: CASSYYGGDTEAFF.

The chain is built from TRBV20-1 and TRBJ2-1; 10 bases are shared with TRBD2. CDR3 size: 19 residues. V trimming: 3 bases; J trimming: 10 bases; junction bases outside the gene matches: 24. Germline V lookup: CDR1 DFQATT, CDR2 SNEGSKA (reference sequence). CDR3 coding DNA: TGCAGTGCTAGTTTGGGTGGCCGGGCCGGAACTAGCGGGGTCCTAGAGCAGTTCTTC. Amino acids: CSASLGGRAGTSGVLEQFF.

This clone appeared once. The gene calls are TRBV4-3 and TRBJ1-6; D is ambiguous. V was pared by 1 base and J by 10 bases, with 14 bases between. CDR1 LGHNA and CDR2 YSLEER come from the germline V gene. CDR3 length equals 15 residues. The CDR3 nucleotides are TGCGCCAGCAGCCAAGTGGGAATTCGAGGGTCACCCCTCCACTTT. Its protein is CASSQVGIRGSPLHF.

The rearrangement joins TRBV6-5 to TRBJ1-1; 7 bases fit TRBD1. J was trimmed by 4 bases and V by 8 bases; bases with no gene match: 10. This CDR3 is 14 amino acids long. CDR1 is MNHEY, CDR2 SVGAGI, per germline. The CDR3, as DNA: TGTGCCAGCGGCTCGGACAGGTGGGGCACTGAAGCTTTCTTT. Translation gives CASGSDRWGTEAFF.

The chain is built from TRBV6-5 and TRBJ1-1; the match to TRBD1 covers 9 bases. The CDR3 consists of 15 residues. The germline CDR1 and CDR2 sequences are MNHEY and SVGAGI. The V and J ends lost 6 bases and 3 bases, in that order; junction bases with no gene match: 8. CDR3: CASSRPQGADTEAFF. The CDR3 DNA reads as TGTGCCAGCAGCCGGCCACAGGGGGCGGACACTGAAGCTTTCTTT.

This sequence joins TRBV10-2 and TRBJ1-3; the match to TRBD1 covers 9 bases. Germline V gives CDR1 WSHSY, CDR2 SAAADI. The V gene end was trimmed by 8 bases and the J gene end by 7 bases; junction bases not matched to a gene: 12. The CDR3 totals 15 residues. CDR3 in amino acids: CASGSLTGGSNTIYF. CDR3 sequence (DNA): TGCGCCAGCGGATCACTAACAGGGGGCTCGAACACCATATATTTT.

The rearrangement joins TRBV19 to TRBJ2-1; 11 nucleotides agree with TRBD2. The J segment lost 1 base and the V segment lost 0 bases, leaving 2 bases of the junction unmatched. Germline CDR1 LNHDA, CDR2 SQIVND (reference sequence). The CDR3 consists of 17 residues. Here the CDR3 DNA reads TGTGCCAGTAGTATAGACGGGACTAGCGGTTCCTACAATGAGCAGTTCTTC. This gives the protein CASSIDGTSGSYNEQFF.

The V gene is TRBV19, the J gene TRBJ2-1; 9 bases align to TRBD2. Germline assignment: CDR1 LNHDA and CDR2 SQIVND (reference sequence). The CDR3 consists of 15 residues. V was pared by 4 bases and J by 3 bases, with 4 bases of the junction left unmatched. This CDR3 reads CASSSDSGGYNEQFF. The CDR3 DNA reads TGTGCCAGTAGTAGTGATAGCGGGGGCTACAATGAGCAGTTCTTC.

On this clone itself: A read error may produce the germline difference seen at one junction end. The rearrangement uses TRBV9 and TRBJ2-1; D remains unclear. There are 14 residues in the CDR3. The germline V gene encodes CDR1 SGDLS and CDR2 YYNGEE. CDR3: CASSAQLSFNEQFF. As DNA, the CDR3 is TGTGCCAGCAGCGCGCAACTCTCCTTCAATGAGCAGTTCTTC. Supplemented by reference TRBV9 and TRBJ2-1, the full variable domain reads DSGVTQTPKHLITATGQRVTLRCSPRSGDLSVYWYQQSLDQGLQFLIQYYNGEERAKGNILERFSAQQFPDLHSELNLSSLELGDSALYFCASSAQLSFNEQFFGPGTRLTVL.

This chain joins TRBV10-2 and TRBJ1-2, with D uncertain. The CDR3 length is 14 residues. Germline loops: CDR1 WSHSY, CDR2 SAAADI. Trimming took 8 bases from V and 2 from J, leaving 15 bases between them. As DNA, the CDR3 is TGCGCCAGCTACCCCTTTCCAACCAACTATGGCTACACCTTC. Amino acids: CASYPFPTNYGYTF.

To note about this clone: One end of the junction does not line up with germline, which may come from a read error. J is TRBJ1-3 and V is TRBV7-8; D remains unclear. Germline V gene lookup returns CDR1 SGHVS and CDR2 FQNEAQ. CDR3 length: 22 residues. CDR3 sequence: CGSSRRRRDPMIPESSGNTIYF. The CDR3 bases are TGTGGCAGCAGCCGCCGTAGAAGGGATCCTATGATACCGGAAAGCTCTGGAAACACCATATATTTT. Full variable domain (outside the CDR3, taken from reference TRBV7-8 and TRBJ1-3): GAGVSQSPRYKVAKRGQDVALRCDPISGHVSLFWYQQALGQGPEFLTYFQNEAQLDKSGLPSDRFFAERPEGSVSTLKIQRTQQEDSAVYLCGSSRRRRDPMIPESSGNTIYFGEGSWLTVV.

This clone appeared a single time. The chain combines TRBV6-2 or TRBV6-3 with TRBJ2-4; weak D call: TRBD2 (6 bases). The length of the CDR3 is 16 residues. V was trimmed by 5 bases and J by 3 bases, leaving 17 bases between them. The germline V gene encodes CDR1 MNHEY and CDR2 SVGEGT. The CDR3 loop reads CASSPARAGLKNIQYF. The CDR3 nucleotides are TGTGCCAGCAGTCCGGCTCGGGCGGGGCTCAAAAACATTCAGTACTTC.

The rearrangement joins TRBV19 to TRBJ2-7; possible D gene TRBD2, 6 bases. Deletions cut 3 bases from V and 4 bases from J, with 13 bases between. Germline V lookup: CDR1 LNHDA, CDR2 SQIVND (reference sequence). The CDR3 is made up of 14 amino acids. CDR3: CASSIGLRGYEQYF. The CDR3 region has the DNA TGTGCCAGTAGTATCGGGCTGCGGGGTTACGAGCAGTACTTC.

This rearrangement joins TRBV19 to TRBJ2-7, with D perhaps TRBD1 or TRBD2 (6 bases each). CDR1 is LNHDA, CDR2 SQIVND, per germline (reference sequence). Trimming removed 8 bases at V and 6 bases at J, with 23 bases between. The CDR3 sequence is 15 residues long. The CDR3 spells CASSSFWGAVGEQYF. The CDR3 DNA sequence: TGTGCCAGTTCCTCCTTTTGGGGGGCAGTAGGCGAGCAGTACTTC.

The CDR3, as DNA: TGCGCCAGCAACCTGGGACTGATACAAGAGACCCAGTACTTC. Its translation is CASNLGLIQETQYF. This chain connects TRBV5-1 to TRBJ2-5; tentative D call: TRBD2 (6 bases). The CDR3 is 14 amino acids. Germline V gene sequence: CDR1 SGHRS, CDR2 YFSETQ. The ends were cut back, 6 bases at V and 2 bases at J, with 14 bases in the middle.

The chain combines TRBV7-3 with TRBJ1-1; 7 bases align to TRBD1. The germline gives CDR1 SGHTA, CDR2 FQGTGA. The CDR3 has 13 residues. V lost 5 bases and J lost 2; bases outside the gene matches: 2. CDR3 nucleotides: TGTGCCAGCAGCCCAGGGGGTAACACTGAAGCTTTCTTT. As protein: CASSPGGNTEAFF.

The chain recombines TRBV30 with TRBJ1-1, with D perhaps TRBD1 (6 bases). The V end was cut by 0 bases, the J end by 5 bases, with 13 bases between. This CDR3 contains 14 residues. Germline values: CDR1 GTSNPN, CDR2 SVGIG (reference sequence). The chain's CDR3 is CAWSVGAGVTEAFF. Here the CDR3 DNA reads TGTGCCTGGAGTGTAGGCGCAGGGGTGACTGAAGCTTTCTTT.

This clone was found a few times. This rearrangement joins TRBV6-6 to TRBJ2-7; D remains ambiguous. This CDR3 region has 15 residues. V lost 2 bases and J 6 bases, leaving 17 bases between the germline ends. Germline CDR1 is MNHNY and CDR2 is SVGAGI (reference sequence). CDR3 region: CASSYLATRLLEQYF. DNA for the CDR3: TGTGCCAGCAGTTACCTTGCGACACGGCTACTCGAGCAGTACTTC.

The gene calls are TRBV11-2 and TRBJ1-2; no clear D gene. The ends were cut back, 0 bases at V and 4 bases at J, with 9 bases in the middle. This CDR3 has 14 amino acids. Germline V gives CDR1 SGHAT, CDR2 FQNNGV. CDR3 region: CASSLDIRFYGYTF. The CDR3 region has the DNA TGTGCCAGCAGCTTAGATATAAGATTCTATGGCTACACCTTC.